Following are 6 T cell receptor beta chains from one sample sequenced in a study of T cells in Graves' hyperthyroidism and ophthalmopathy. Amplification of TCR beta CDR3 regions was performed using RNA transcripts as template. Carried out on the TCR CDR3, a first-round RT-PCR used the HTBI primer set. TCRdb re-called the multiplex PCR reads with MiXCR, one entry per CDR3 protein. In the table there are about 360,000 distinct CDR3 sequences, over 15% of which are singletons. Sequenced: blood. All receptors derive from a woman younger than 30 with Graves' hyperthyroidism.

This clonotype was seen repeatedly, ten times or more. This rearrangement joins TRBV6-1 to TRBJ2-7; D is undetermined. Germline-derived CDR1 and CDR2 are MNHNS and SASEGT. The CDR3 has 14 amino acids. V lost 0 bases to trimming and J lost 3 bases, with 9 bases between them. The CDR3 loop reads CASSEASDFYEQYF. CDR3 DNA: TGTGCCAGCAGTGAAGCCAGCGATTTCTACGAGCAGTACTTC.

In this sample, this clonotype turned up many times. The chain combines TRBV6-5 with TRBJ2-5, with D uncertain. The length of the CDR3 is 13 residues. The germline gives CDR1 MNHEY, CDR2 SVGAGI. V lost 4 bases and J lost 7, with 13 bases in between. The CDR3 loop is CASSSDLWGTQYF. CDR3 sequence (DNA): TGTGCCAGCAGTTCGGACCTCTGGGGGACCCAGTACTTC.

This clonotype was seen ten or more times. This chain connects TRBV2 to TRBJ1-2, with a tentative D call TRBD1 (5 bases). V shed 1 base and J shed 8 bases, with 20 bases lying between them. The CDR3 extends over 16 amino acids. In germline, CDR1 is SNHLY, CDR2 FYNNEI. CDR3: CASSEGTQGWLRGYTF. CDR3 DNA sequence: TGTGCCAGCAGTGAAGGGACGCAGGGCTGGTTAAGAGGCTACACCTTC. The complete variable domain, with remaining parts taken from reference TRBV2 and TRBJ1-2, reads EPEVTQTPSHQVTQMGQEVILRCVPISNHLYFYWYRQILGQKVEFLVSFYNNEISEKSEIFDDQFSVERPDGSNFTLKIRSTKLEDSAMYFCASSEGTQGWLRGYTFGSGTRLTVV.

This clonotype was recorded at least ten times. V is TRBV6-5 and J is TRBJ2-5; 10 bases are a match to TRBD2. With V trimmed by 2 bases and J by 3 bases, 0 bases remained unmatched. The CDR3 totals 14 residues. Germline V gives CDR1 MNHEY, CDR2 SVGAGI. CDR3 coding DNA: TGTGCCAGCAGTTACACTAGCGGGGAAGAGACCCAGTACTTC. This encodes CASSYTSGEETQYF.

To note about this clonotype: A read error may explain this, as a much larger clone is one base away. The CDR3: CASSVTSLNTEACF. The CDR3 DNA is TGTGCCAGCAGCGTAACGAGTCTGAACACTGAAGCTTGCTTT. The chain is built from TRBV9 and TRBJ1-1; D uncertain. The CDR3 loop spans 14 amino acids. Looked up from germline, CDR1 is SGDLS and CDR2 is YYNGEE. Using reference TRBV9 and TRBJ1-1 for the parts outside the CDR3, the full variable domain is DSGVTQTPKHLITATGQRVTLRCSPRSGDLSVYWYQQSLDQGLQFLIQYYNGEERAKGNILERFSAQQFPDLHSELNLSSLELGDSALYFCASSVTSLNTEACFGQGTRLTVV.

This clonotype was recorded many times. The chain combines TRBV18 with TRBJ1-2; D remains ambiguous. V gave up 0 bases and J gave up 11 bases, with 16 bases separating them. This CDR3 region has 14 residues. Germline loops: CDR1 KGHSH, CDR2 LQKENI. The CDR3 nucleotides are TGTGCCAGCTCACCACCGTGGCCCGATGTTATTTACACCTTC. It is translated as CASSPPWPDVIYTF. Variable domain in full (rest from reference TRBV18 and TRBJ1-2): NAGVMQNPRHLVRRRGQEARLRCSPMKGHSHVYWYRQLPEEGLKFMVYLQKENIIDESGMPKERFSAEFPKEGPSILRIQQVVRGDSAAYFCASSPPWPDVIYTFGSGTRLTVV.